The 15 T cell receptor beta chains below all came from one sample that was sequenced in a study of T cells in Graves' hyperthyroidism and ophthalmopathy. TCR beta CDR3 region amplification was performed from RNA transcripts. RT-PCR in the first round (using the HTBI primer set) targeted the TCR CDR3. TCRdb analysed the multiplex PCR reads with MiXCR anew, one entry per CDR3 protein. The table records about 640,000 distinct CDR3 sequences, under 25% of them present only once. The sample comprised blood. The receptors shown here come from a man younger than 40 with Graves' ophthalmopathy.

This chain joins TRBV5-1 and TRBJ1-1; D might be TRBD1 (5 bases). This CDR3 is built from 13 residues. With 0 bases removed from V and 7 bases from J, the gap between germline ends came to 10 bases. Germline V CDR1 and CDR2: SGHRS, YFSETQ. DNA of the CDR3: TGCGCCAGCAGCTTGGCCCCCGACAGTGAAGCTTTCTTT. Its translation is CASSLAPDSEAFF.

The rearrangement links TRBV19 to TRBJ2-1, with no clear D. With 7 bases removed from V and 6 bases from J, the gap between germline ends came to 7 bases. The germline gives CDR1 LNHDA, CDR2 SQIVND (reference sequence). The CDR3 extends over 11 amino acids. The CDR3 sequence is CASTSVNEQFF. The CDR3 region has the DNA TGTGCCAGTACGAGCGTCAATGAGCAGTTCTTC.

This chain joins TRBV12-5 and TRBJ1-1, with D unresolved. CDR3 length: 12 residues. Per the germline V gene, CDR1 is LGHNT and CDR2 is FRNRAP. V was shortened by 6 bases and J by 4 bases, with 9 bases between the two germline ends. The CDR3 loop reads CASGYGGTEAFF. Written as DNA, the CDR3 is TGTGCTAGTGGGTACGGTGGCACTGAAGCTTTCTTT. Filled out from reference TRBV12-5 and TRBJ1-1, the complete variable domain reads DARVTQTPRHKVTEMGQEVTMRCQPILGHNTVFWYRQTMMQGLELLAYFRNRAPLDDSGMPKDRFSAEMPDATLATLKIQPSEPRDSAVYFCASGYGGTEAFFGQGTRLTVV.

This clonotype was counted many times. The V and J genes are TRBV11-2 and TRBJ1-1; D is possibly TRBD1 (5 bases). This CDR3 is built from 15 residues. The germline V and J ends were trimmed by 5 bases and 0 bases, with 13 bases remaining between them. The V gene's germline CDR1 is SGHAT and CDR2 FQNNGV. The CDR3 loop is CASSAPGLMNTEAFF. In DNA, the CDR3 is TGTGCCAGCAGCGCCCCAGGGCTCATGAACACTGAAGCTTTCTTT.

The J gene is TRBJ1-5, the V gene TRBV6-2 or TRBV6-3; 9 nucleotides match TRBD1. The CDR3 runs to 15 residues. The ends lost 2 bases at V and 4 bases at J; junction bases unmatched: 3. CDR1 is MNHEY and CDR2 is SVGEGT in the germline V gene. CDR3 sequence (DNA): TGTGCCAGCAGTTACCGTGGGACAGGGAATCAGCCCCAGCATTTT. Protein sequence: CASSYRGTGNQPQHF.

The chain recombines TRBV3-1 with TRBJ2-1; the match to TRBD2 covers 12 bases. CDR3 size: 15 residues. The germline gives CDR1 LGHDT, CDR2 YNNKEL (reference sequence). Trimming at V came to 4 bases and at J to 8 bases, leaving 6 bases not matched to a gene. The CDR3 reads CASSPRLAGVHEQFF. As DNA, the CDR3 is TGTGCCAGCAGCCCCCGACTAGCGGGAGTCCATGAGCAGTTCTTC.

The sample holds a few counts of this clonotype. The chain joins TRBV12-3 or TRBV12-4 to TRBJ1-2; possible D gene TRBD1, 5 bases. Between the trimmed V and J ends, which lost 5 bases and 2 bases, there was a span of 9 bases. The CDR3 is 13 amino acids. CDR3 loop: CASSGGGNYGYTF. The CDR3 DNA is TGTGCCAGCAGTGGCGGGGGGAACTATGGCTACACCTTC.

The chain has TRBV6-5 and TRBJ2-7; D unclear. The V and J ends lost 0 bases and 2 bases respectively, with 14 bases between them. The CDR3 is 16 amino acids. Germline-derived CDR1 and CDR2 are MNHEY and SVGAGI. CDR3 sequence reads: CASSYSIYSFTYEQYF. CDR3 DNA sequence: TGTGCCAGCAGTTACTCGATTTACTCCTTTACCTACGAGCAGTACTTC.

J is TRBJ2-1 and V is TRBV5-1; 7 positions agree with TRBD2. V shed 6 bases, J shed 4 bases, and the junction held 16 bases outside the gene matches. CDR1 is SGHRS and CDR2 is YFSETQ in the germline V gene. This CDR3 region has 17 residues. CDR3 sequence reads: CASTHGAKLASYNEQFF. CDR3 nucleotides: TGCGCCAGCACTCACGGCGCGAAACTAGCGTCGTACAATGAGCAGTTCTTC.

This clonotype was counted a few times. The V and J genes are TRBV4-1 and TRBJ2-3, with 10 bases lining up with TRBD2. The germline V gene has CDR1 MGHRA and CDR2 YSYEKL. V lost 3 bases and J lost 4; bases outside the gene matches: 4. This CDR3 contains 15 residues. The CDR3 DNA follows: TGCGCCAGCAGCCATCCTAGCGGGAGACCAGATACGCAGTATTTT. Residues: CASSHPSGRPDTQYF.

CDR3 bases: TGTGCCAGCAGCGGGTCTATCTCGAACACCGGGGAGCTGTTTTTT. As protein: CASSGSISNTGELFF. The chain couples TRBV5-4 to TRBJ2-2; D gene unclear. CDR3 length equals 15 residues. Germline lookup yields CDR1 SGHNT and CDR2 YYREEE (reference sequence). V lost 4 bases and J lost 0, with 10 bases in between.

This clonotype has just a few counts. The chain has TRBV27 and TRBJ1-4; D is ambiguous. This CDR3 has 15 residues. Between the trimmed V and J ends, which lost 1 base and 8 bases, there was a span of 14 bases. The germline V gene has CDR1 MNHEY and CDR2 SMNVEV (reference sequence). The CDR3 sequence is CASSLLGSAVEKLFF. The CDR3 nucleotides read TGTGCCAGCAGTTTATTAGGGAGCGCGGTGGAAAAACTGTTTTTT.

This clonotype has a count of ten or more. The chain links TRBV9 to TRBJ2-1; a weak D match, TRBD1 (5 bases). The CDR3 is made up of 16 amino acids. Trimming removed 5 bases from V and 5 bases from J, with 20 bases in between. CDR1 and CDR2 (germline): SGDLS, YYNGEE. The CDR3 region is CASRGDYGATNNEQFF. CDR3 nucleotide sequence: TGTGCCAGCAGGGGCGATTATGGGGCAACGAACAATGAGCAGTTCTTC.

V is TRBV2 and J is TRBJ1-5; 7 bases align to TRBD1. The V gene end was trimmed by 6 bases and the J gene end by 1 base; junction bases not matched to a gene: 6. This CDR3 has 15 residues. Germline CDR1 SNHLY, CDR2 FYNNEI. The CDR3 loop reads CASSDEGGSNQPQHF. As DNA, the CDR3 is TGTGCCAGCAGCGATGAAGGGGGCAGCAATCAGCCCCAGCATTTT. Using reference TRBV2 and TRBJ1-5 for the parts outside the CDR3, the full variable domain is EPEVTQTPSHQVTQMGQEVILRCVPISNHLYFYWYRQILGQKVEFLVSFYNNEISEKSEIFDDQFSVERPDGSNFTLKIRSTKLEDSAMYFCASSDEGGSNQPQHFGDGTRLSIL.

This clonotype came up many times. The chain has TRBV28 and TRBJ1-1; D not certain. CDR3 length: 17 amino acids. V lost 0 bases and J 0 bases, leaving 14 bases between the germline ends. Germline CDR1 is MDHEN and CDR2 is SYDVKM. The DNA of the CDR3 is TGTGCCAGCAGTTTATGGGGGTCAGTATCAATGAACACTGAAGCTTTCTTT. Translated, it gives CASSLWGSVSMNTEAFF.